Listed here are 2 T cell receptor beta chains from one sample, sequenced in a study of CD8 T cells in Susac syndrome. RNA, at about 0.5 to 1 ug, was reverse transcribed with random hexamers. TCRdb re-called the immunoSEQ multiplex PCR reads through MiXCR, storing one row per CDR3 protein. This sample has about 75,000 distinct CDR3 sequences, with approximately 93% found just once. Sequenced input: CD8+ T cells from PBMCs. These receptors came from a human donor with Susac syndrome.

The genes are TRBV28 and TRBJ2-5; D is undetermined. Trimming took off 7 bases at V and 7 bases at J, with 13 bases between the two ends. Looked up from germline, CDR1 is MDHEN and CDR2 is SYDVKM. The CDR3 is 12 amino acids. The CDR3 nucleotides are TGTGCCAGCAAAATCCTCTTGGGGACCCAGTACTTC. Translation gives CASKILLGTQYF.

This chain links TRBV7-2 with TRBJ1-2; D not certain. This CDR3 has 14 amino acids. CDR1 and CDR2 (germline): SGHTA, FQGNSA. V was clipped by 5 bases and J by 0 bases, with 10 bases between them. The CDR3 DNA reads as TGTGCCAGCAGCCCCTTACAAGCTAACTATGGCTACACCTTC. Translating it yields CASSPLQANYGYTF.